These 19 T cell receptor beta chains were all obtained from the same sample, sequenced in a study of patients and donors after allogeneic stem cell transplantation. TCRdb used MiXCR to reprocess the RT-PCR reads, holding one entry per CDR3 protein. The repertoire holds about 87,000 distinct CDR3 sequences, with 4% to 5% as singletons. The sequencing input was blood, either unsorted or a sorted T cell fraction (not recorded which). Source of these receptors: a human donor who was either an allogeneic HSCT recipient or a stem cell or donor lymphocyte infusion donor (not recorded which). It is not recorded whose cells these are; they may come from a transplant donor.

This clonotype was recorded many times. The chain has TRBV12-3 or TRBV12-4 and TRBJ2-3; 10 positions match TRBD2. The CDR3 is 16 amino acids. Trimming removed 3 bases from V and 4 bases from J; junction bases left unmatched: 7. The CDR3 loop reads CASSFLAGDLPDTQYF. The DNA for the CDR3 is TGTGCCAGCAGTTTTCTAGCGGGGGATCTTCCAGATACGCAGTATTTT.

CDR3: CASSMSTSSYEQYF. The CDR3 coding sequence is TGTGCCAGTAGTATGAGCACCAGCTCCTACGAGCAGTACTTC. The V and J genes are TRBV19 and TRBJ2-7; D is undetermined. The CDR3 runs to 14 residues. V lost 3 bases to trimming and J lost 0 bases, with 9 bases between them. Germline CDR1 and CDR2: LNHDA and SQIVND (reference sequence).

This clonotype was counted a few times. This chain uses TRBV11-3 with TRBJ1-2, with 9 nucleotides matching TRBD1. Germline V gene lookup returns CDR1 SGHNT and CDR2 YENEEA. The CDR3 is made up of 13 amino acids. The V segment lost 5 bases and the J segment 6 bases; nucleotides outside the gene matches: 4. The CDR3 here is CASSPRQGDGYTF. CDR3 DNA sequence: TGTGCCAGCAGCCCCCGACAGGGGGATGGCTACACCTTC.

This clonotype was seen ten or more times. This chain links TRBV2 with TRBJ1-3; no firm D call. V was clipped by 6 bases and J by 0 bases, with 12 bases between them. The CDR3 sequence is 15 residues long. Germline CDR1 SNHLY, CDR2 FYNNEI. CDR3 nucleotides: TGTGCCAGCAGGGCCCCACAAAGCTCTGGAAACACCATATATTTT. This sequence encodes CASRAPQSSGNTIYF.

V usage is TRBV6-1 and J usage is TRBJ1-2, with 8 bases identical to TRBD1. This CDR3 region has 14 residues. The germline gives CDR1 MNHNS, CDR2 SASEGT. With 6 bases clipped from V and 2 bases from J, the junction kept 5 bases outside the gene matches. The CDR3 region is CASSDRGENYGYTF. As DNA, the CDR3 is TGTGCCAGCAGCGACAGGGGTGAAAACTATGGCTACACCTTC.

This clonotype appeared many times. CDR3 sequence (DNA): TGTGCCAGCAGCTTATTGTGGGGCATACGGGAGGAGCAGTTCTTC. Translating it yields CASSLLWGIREEQFF. The gene calls are TRBV7-6 and TRBJ2-1, with a weak D call TRBD2 (6 bases). The V gene's germline CDR1 is SGHVS and CDR2 FNYEAQ. V was trimmed by 2 bases and J by 10 bases, leaving 18 bases between them. The CDR3 runs to 15 residues.

This clonotype appeared many times. J is TRBJ1-3 and V is TRBV20-1; D remains unclear. This CDR3 has 14 amino acids. From germline, CDR1 is DFQATT and CDR2 SNEGSKA (reference sequence). Deletions cut 6 bases from V and 4 bases from J, with 16 bases between. The CDR3 DNA reads as TGCAGTGCCCTAGAGGAAGGGTTCGGAAACACCATATATTTT. Translating it yields CSALEEGFGNTIYF.

This rearrangement joins TRBV28 to TRBJ1-1; maybe TRBD1 (5 bases). V was shortened by 4 bases and J by 6 bases, with 15 bases between the two germline ends. The germline CDR1 and CDR2 sequences are MDHEN and SYDVKM. This CDR3 has 14 residues. CDR3 in amino acids: CASSSGQGASEAFF. CDR3 DNA: TGTGCCAGCAGTTCAGGGCAGGGAGCTTCTGAAGCTTTCTTT.

Ten or more counts support this clonotype. The chain is built from TRBV14 and TRBJ2-3; 7 positions agree with TRBD2. CDR3 size: 16 residues. V was clipped by 4 bases and J by 0 bases; unmatched bases: 7. Germline CDR1 and CDR2: SGHDN and FVKESK. The CDR3 DNA reads as TGTGCCAGCAGCCTCAACGTGGGGGGGAGCACAGATACGCAGTATTTT. Amino acid sequence: CASSLNVGGSTDTQYF.

This clonotype has ten or more counts. This rearrangement joins TRBV6-1 to TRBJ1-2, with 8 bases lining up with TRBD1. The ends lost 3 bases at V and 8 bases at J; junction bases unmatched: 11. Germline lookup yields CDR1 MNHNS and CDR2 SASEGT. CDR3 length: 15 amino acids. The CDR3 nucleotides read TGTGCCAGCAGTGAGGTCCCGTCAGGGGGCAGGGGCTACACCTTC. Its translation is CASSEVPSGGRGYTF.

In its sample, this clonotype was seen a few times. V usage is TRBV14 and J usage is TRBJ2-7; a weak D match, TRBD1 (6 bases). CDR1 and CDR2 from the germline V gene are SGHDN and FVKESK. The CDR3 spans 16 residues. The V gene lost 4 bases and the J gene lost 1 base, with 17 bases spanning the gap. The CDR3 spells CASSPLLGDISYEQYF. DNA of the CDR3: TGTGCCAGCAGCCCTCTATTGGGGGACATATCCTACGAGCAGTACTTC.

This clonotype was observed many times. This chain uses TRBV15 with TRBJ2-3, with 7 bases fitting TRBD1. Germline-derived CDR1 and CDR2 are LNHNV and YYDKDF (reference sequence). V shed 3 bases, J shed 1 base, and the junction held 7 bases outside the gene matches. This CDR3 is built from 16 residues. The CDR3 loop is CATSSEKGTGTDTQYF. Here the CDR3 DNA reads TGTGCCACCAGCAGCGAGAAAGGGACAGGCACAGATACGCAGTATTTT.

The chain carries TRBV5-1 and TRBJ2-3; no firm D call. CDR3 length: 12 amino acids. The germline CDR1 and CDR2 sequences are SGHRS and YFSETQ. Between the trimmed V and J ends, which lost 4 bases and 4 bases, there was a span of 7 bases. The CDR3 DNA sequence: TGCGCCAGCAGCGCGGAATCAGATACGCAGTATTTT. Translating gives CASSAESDTQYF.

This clonotype was counted at least ten times. The V gene is TRBV18, the J gene TRBJ2-5; D ambiguous. The V and J ends lost 2 bases and 2 bases respectively, with 6 bases between them. CDR1 and CDR2 (germline): KGHSH, LQKENI. This CDR3 is 13 amino acids long. As DNA, the CDR3 is TGTGCCAGCTCACCAGAACAGCAAGAGACCCAGTACTTC. Protein: CASSPEQQETQYF.

The CDR3 loop reads CASNLGRNTEAFF. The CDR3 DNA reads TGTGCCAGCAATCTGGGAAGGAACACTGAAGCTTTCTTT. J is TRBJ1-1 and V is TRBV2; D call uncertain. The CDR3 loop spans 13 amino acids. V was trimmed by 7 bases and J by 1 base, leaving 10 bases between them. CDR1 SNHLY and CDR2 FYNNEI come from the germline V gene.

This clonotype was seen many times. V and J are TRBV2 and TRBJ1-5, with D possibly TRBD1 on 5 matching bases. The CDR3 has 14 amino acids. The V gene lost 7 bases and the J gene lost 6 bases, with 16 bases spanning the gap. Germline V CDR1 and CDR2: SNHLY, FYNNEI. The CDR3 loop reads CASNAVRDGQPQHF. CDR3 DNA sequence: TGTGCCAGCAACGCGGTCAGGGATGGTCAGCCCCAGCATTTT.

This clonotype was seen repeatedly, ten times or more. This chain uses TRBV28 with TRBJ2-1, with a weak D call TRBD2 (6 bases). This CDR3 spans 13 amino acids. V dropped 2 bases and J dropped 6 bases, with 8 bases sitting between them. CDR1 is MDHEN, CDR2 SYDVKM, per germline. The CDR3 bases are TGTGCCAGCAGTTTAAGCGGGTTCAATGAGCAGTTCTTC. As protein: CASSLSGFNEQFF.

This clonotype was seen repeatedly, ten times or more. The rearrangement joins TRBV6-1 to TRBJ2-5; D may match TRBD1 or TRBD2 (5 bases each). In germline, CDR1 is MNHNS, CDR2 SASEGT. The V and J ends lost 7 bases and 4 bases respectively, with 10 bases between them. The CDR3 runs to 12 residues. The CDR3 spells CASIGTTETQYF. The CDR3 DNA sequence: TGTGCCAGCATAGGGACGACAGAGACCCAGTACTTC.

This CDR3 is CASSPPRREGQRGNEQFF. The DNA of the CDR3 is TGTGCCAGCTCACCACCCAGGCGGGAGGGCCAGAGAGGGAATGAGCAGTTCTTC. The rearrangement joins TRBV18 to TRBJ2-1, with 9 bases lining up with TRBD2. This CDR3 comprises 18 residues. The trim removed 0 bases at V and 7 bases at J, leaving 13 bases unmatched. Germline values: CDR1 KGHSH, CDR2 LQKENI.